Presented here are 10 T cell receptor beta chains from one specimen sequenced in a study of T cell responses to AZD1222 COVID-19 vaccine (dated by TCRdb to the early 2020s). Library construction relied on the immunoSEQ multiplex PCR assay. What TCRdb holds here is the immuneACCESS table cut down to in-frame rearrangements. Part of the clones is not present; checked against another copy, under half of the missing clones reflect an unresolved V gene, and the others are unexplained. This sample holds around 140,000 clones; roughly 85% were observed only once. Clones ranked in the top ten supply 7.9% of the sample. Explained via the paper, the time point label denotes: about 28 days (+/-7) after the second vaccine dose. The sample's treatment or condition label, decoded: meningococcal conjugate vaccine given as trial control. Sequences were derived from peripheral blood, sampled 28 days after the second dose of the MenACWY control vaccine. These receptors were obtained from an adult who received the MenACWY meningococcal vaccine as a control.

This clone has a single count. CDR3: CASSVSTGFPDTQYF. As DNA, the CDR3 is TGTGCCAGCAGCGTTTCGACAGGCTTCCCAGATACGCAGTATTTT. V is TRBV9 and J is TRBJ2-3; possible D gene TRBD1, 6 bases. The V gene's germline CDR1 is SGDLS and CDR2 YYNGEE. V was shortened by 2 bases and J by 4 bases, with 14 bases between the two germline ends. This CDR3 region has 15 residues.

CDR3 region: CASSSTRSPRDTQYF. In DNA form, the CDR3 reads TGTGCCAGCAGCTCTACTAGGAGTCCCCGAGATACGCAGTATTTT. This sequence joins TRBV7-9 and TRBJ2-3; weak D call: TRBD2 (5 bases). Per germline, CDR1 SEHNR and CDR2 FQNEAQ (reference sequence). CDR3 size: 15 residues. Trimming shortened V by 4 bases and J by 5 bases, and 16 bases separated the two germline ends.

The chain has TRBV5-1 and TRBJ2-7, with 9 bases that match TRBD2. CDR1 and CDR2 from the germline V gene are SGHRS and YFSETQ. The CDR3 has 16 amino acids. V was pared by 2 bases and J by 0 bases, with 6 bases of the junction left unmatched. The CDR3 region is CASSLAGGRGSYEQYF. In DNA form, the CDR3 reads TGCGCCAGCAGCTTAGCGGGCGGGAGGGGCTCCTACGAGCAGTACTTC.

This chain links TRBV7-2 with TRBJ1-2; 7 bases fit TRBD1. V lost 5 bases, J lost 5 bases, and 14 bases stayed unmatched. CDR3 length: 16 amino acids. Germline values: CDR1 SGHTA, CDR2 FQGNSA. The CDR3 bases are TGTGCCAGCAGCACAACAGGGACAGCCAGCAGTTATGGCTACACCTTC. This encodes CASSTTGTASSYGYTF.

This clone came up a few times. V and J are TRBV3-1 (or the pseudogene TRBV3-2) and TRBJ1-2; possibly TRBD1 for D (6 bases). V shed 4 bases and J shed 2 bases, with 14 bases lying between them. The germline gives CDR1 LGHDT, CDR2 YNNKEL (reference sequence). This CDR3 is 15 amino acids long. In DNA form, the CDR3 reads TGTGCCAGCAGCCTAAGCGGGGGCCAAAACTATGGCTACACCTTC. Translated: CASSLSGGQNYGYTF.

This chain links TRBV11-3 with TRBJ2-1, with 15 bases that match TRBD2. CDR3 length: 17 amino acids. The V gene end was trimmed by 4 bases and the J gene end by 4 bases; junction bases not matched to a gene: 5. Per the germline V gene, CDR1 is SGHNT and CDR2 is YENEEA. CDR3 nucleotide sequence: TGTGCCAGCAGCTGGACTAGCGGGAGGGCCCTATACAATGAGCAGTTCTTC. This encodes CASSWTSGRALYNEQFF.

The chain joins TRBV11-3 to TRBJ1-1, with TRBD1 matching over 9 bases. The V gene end was trimmed by 0 bases and the J gene end by 4 bases; junction bases not matched to a gene: 12. Germline values: CDR1 SGHNT, CDR2 YENEEA. This CDR3 has 18 residues. CDR3 protein: CASSLDIWAGQGSTEAFF. CDR3 sequence (DNA): TGTGCCAGCAGCTTAGATATTTGGGCGGGACAGGGTAGCACTGAAGCTTTCTTT.

V and J are TRBV3-1 (or the pseudogene TRBV3-2) and TRBJ2-1; 9 nucleotides agree with TRBD1. The CDR3 consists of 21 residues. The V gene end was trimmed by 1 base and the J gene end by 3 bases; junction bases not matched to a gene: 19. CDR1 LGHDT and CDR2 YNNKEL come from the germline V gene (reference sequence). CDR3 sequence (DNA): TGTGCCAGCAGCCAAGTCCCCGGGACAGGGCACCCCTCCCCCCTCTACAATGAGCAGTTCTTC. It codes for CASSQVPGTGHPSPLYNEQFF.

The V gene is TRBV28, the J gene TRBJ2-5, with TRBD2 matching over 9 bases. This CDR3 comprises 16 residues. The trim removed 6 bases at V and 4 bases at J, leaving 12 bases unmatched. Germline values: CDR1 MDHEN, CDR2 SYDVKM. This CDR3 is CASRAWVAGVGETQYF. CDR3 nucleotide sequence: TGTGCCAGCAGGGCTTGGGTAGCGGGGGTGGGAGAGACCCAGTACTTC.

V gene TRBV28 combines with J gene TRBJ2-7; 7 bases fit TRBD1. V was clipped by 4 bases and J by 2 bases; unmatched bases: 5. CDR1 and CDR2 from the germline V gene are MDHEN and SYDVKM. CDR3 length equals 14 residues. In nucleotides, the CDR3 is TGTGCCAGCAGTTCGGCCGGGACAGCCTACGAGCAGTACGTC. Translation gives CASSSAGTAYEQYV.